Given below is one T cell receptor beta chain in context. The sample comes from a study of blood T cell repertoires in COVID-19. Using immunoSEQ multiplex PCR, the repertoire was profiled, and TCRdb retains in-frame clones only, with some absent. The sample lists fewer than 55,000 clones; 65% to 85% were seen once. Germline V gives CDR1 SGHVS, CDR2 FNYEAQ. The CDR3 consists of 15 residues. Trimming took off 3 bases at V and 2 bases at J, with 11 bases between the two ends. This clonotype was sampled from a man aged 50 to 60 with acute or convalescent COVID-19. Sequences were obtained from peripheral blood. This chain uses TRBV7-6 with TRBJ2-1; D might be TRBD1 (7 bases). CDR3 sequence: CASSFTGEAYNEQFF. CDR3 DNA: TGTGCCAGCAGCTTCACAGGGGAGGCCTACAATGAGCAGTTCTTC. Using reference TRBV7-6 and TRBJ2-1 for the parts outside the CDR3, the full variable domain is GAGVSQSPRYKVTKRGQDVALRCDPISGHVSLYWYRQALGQGPEFLTYFNYEAQQDKSGLPNDRFSAERPEGSISTLTIQRTEQRDSAMYRCASSFTGEAYNEQFFGPGTRLTVL.